The source of this TCR beta chain is a study of tumor-infiltrating lymphocytes in primary liver carcinoma. Overall study: Male and female patients aged 30 to 69 years made up the cohort.

With respect to this clonotype: What it binds is not known. Its ends do not fully match the called genes, so a read error is possible.

Co-extraction of RNA and DNA was performed on about 19-31 mg of unsorted bulk tissue. Surgical resection was the treatment these patients received for primary liver carcinoma. Patients in the cohort were treatment-naive and living with chronic HBV infection. From 450 to 550 ng total RNA, TCR beta cDNA was generated with a primer in the constant region. Three nested multiplex PCR rounds of slightly modified ARM-PCR generated TCR beta libraries. The first two PCR rounds used TRBV1-TRBV30 forward primers with a C-beta reverse primer, 10 cycles each. TCRdb called the multiplex PCR reads again in MiXCR, with one record for every CDR3 protein. This repertoire shows more than 100,000 distinct CDR3 sequences, around 70% found once; its top ten account for around 8.1%. The germline V gene encodes CDR1 SGHAT and CDR2 FQDESV (reference sequence). The CDR3 has 13 residues. The study's findings and limits: Pairs comparing tumor with adjacent tissue or blood overlapped less than pairs drawn from tumor regions.

The sequencing sample was made of tumor-adjacent normal liver tissue. This sequence was found in a woman aged 60-70 years with primary liver carcinoma and hepatitis B virus infection. The V and J genes are TRBV11-1 and TRBJ1-6, with unresolved D. The CDR3 loop reads CAGSLTLVSPLHF. The CDR3 region has the DNA TGTGCCGGCAGCCTGACACTGGTTTCACCCCTCCACTTT.